A single sample is the source of the 24 T cell receptor beta chains below, sequenced in a study of OX40 agonist ivuxolimab in advanced cancers. Generated by immunoSEQ multiplex PCR, the TCRdb table keeps only in-frame clones and is missing some. This table holds tens of thousands of clones, 85% found once. This specimen consisted of CD4+ or CD8+ T cells sorted from blood, obtained in a trial of the OX40 agonist ivuxolimab. The receptor set was obtained from an adult with an advanced solid tumor such as melanoma, head and neck, liver or kidney cancer.

The J gene is TRBJ2-1, the V gene TRBV5-6; TRBD1 matches at 8 bases. Unmatched junction bases numbered 4, after V lost 2 bases and J lost 0 bases. CDR1 and CDR2 from the germline V gene are SGHDT and YYEEEE. The CDR3 length is 16 residues. CDR3 protein: CASSLLGQDSYNEQFF. CDR3 DNA: TGTGCCAGCAGCTTATTGGGACAGGACTCCTACAATGAGCAGTTCTTC.

J is TRBJ2-1 and V is TRBV12-5; 11 bases are a match to TRBD2. The CDR3 extends over 18 amino acids. The V gene end was trimmed by 5 bases and the J gene end by 5 bases; junction bases not matched to a gene: 14. Germline V CDR1 and CDR2: LGHNT, FRNRAP. CDR3 sequence: CASGAGRGGTSGNNEQFF. The DNA for the CDR3 is TGTGCTAGTGGTGCCGGCCGTGGAGGGACTAGCGGCAACAATGAGCAGTTCTTC. Full variable domain (rest looked up from reference TRBV12-5 and TRBJ2-1): DARVTQTPRHKVTEMGQEVTMRCQPILGHNTVFWYRQTMMQGLELLAYFRNRAPLDDSGMPKDRFSAEMPDATLATLKIQPSEPRDSAVYFCASGAGRGGTSGNNEQFFGPGTRLTVL.

The chain has TRBV7-2 and TRBJ2-5, with a weak D call TRBD2 (6 bases). Trimming pared 5 bases from V and 5 bases from J, leaving 21 bases between. Germline CDR1 SGHTA, CDR2 FQGNSA. This CDR3 is built from 16 residues. The CDR3 coding sequence is TGTGCCAGCAGCCCCCGGGGTGGGGCGGGGTGGGAGACCCAGTACTTC. It specifies CASSPRGGAGWETQYF. The complete variable domain, with remaining parts taken from reference TRBV7-2 and TRBJ2-5, reads GAGVSQSPSNKVTEKGKDVELRCDPISGHTALYWYRQSLGQGLEFLIYFQGNSAPDKSGLPSDRFSAERTGGSVSTLTIQRTQQEDSAVYLCASSPRGGAGWETQYFGPGTRLLVL.

The V gene is TRBV12-2, the J gene TRBJ2-7; the DNA was not compared with TRBD2, the D call given in the table. TRBV12-2 is tagged as a pseudogene. CDR3 length: 15 amino acids. The CDR3 nucleotides are TGTGCAAGTCGCTTAGATAGGCGGGAGGGCCTTGAGCAGTACTTC. The encoded protein is CASRLDRREGLEQYF.

V usage is TRBV15 and J usage is TRBJ1-3; 8 bases fit TRBD1. This CDR3 is built from 14 residues. Germline V gives CDR1 LNHNV, CDR2 YYDKDF (reference sequence). With 5 bases clipped from V and 6 bases from J, the junction kept 6 bases outside the gene matches. The DNA for the CDR3 is TGTGCCACCAGCCGCGGACAGGGAGTAAACACCATATATTTT. It encodes CATSRGQGVNTIYF.

J is TRBJ2-1 and V is TRBV5-8; the D gene is possibly TRBD1 (5 bases). Trimming stripped 2 bases from V and 9 bases from J, with 18 bases between. CDR3 size: 15 residues. Germline values: CDR1 SGHTS, CDR2 YDEGEE. CDR3 region: CASSFRQGLAVEQFF. The CDR3 DNA follows: TGTGCCAGCAGCTTCCGGCAGGGTTTGGCGGTTGAGCAGTTCTTC. The complete variable domain, with remaining parts taken from reference TRBV5-8 and TRBJ2-1, reads EAGVTQSPTHLIKTRGQQATLRCSPISGHTSVYWYQQALGLGLQFLLWYDEGEERNRGNFPPRFSGRQFPNYSSELNVNALELEDSALYLCASSFRQGLAVEQFFGPGTRLTVL.

The chain recombines TRBV18 with TRBJ1-5, with a weak D call TRBD1 (5 bases). V was cut by 3 bases and J by 4 bases, with 7 bases left in between. This CDR3 comprises 13 residues. CDR1 is KGHSH and CDR2 is LQKENI in the germline V gene. The CDR3 spells CASSPEGNQPQHF. CDR3 in DNA: TGTGCCAGCTCACCCGAGGGGAATCAGCCCCAGCATTTT.

The V gene is TRBV5-1, the J gene TRBJ2-6, with 10 bases lining up with TRBD1. The CDR3 has 20 residues. V shed 4 bases and J 1 base; nucleotides not matched to a gene: 14. The V gene's germline CDR1 is SGHRS and CDR2 YFSETQ. In DNA, the CDR3 is TGCGCCAGCAGCCCCGTGCCCCAGGGACAGGGGTTTTCTGGGGCCAACGTCCTGACTTTC. It codes for CASSPVPQGQGFSGANVLTF.

CDR3 nucleotides: TGTGCCAGTAGTAACCTCGGGGTCTTTCAGCCCCAGCATTTT. This codes for CASSNLGVFQPQHF. The chain combines TRBV19 with TRBJ1-5; D is ambiguous. Germline CDR1 is LNHDA and CDR2 is SQIVND (reference sequence). With 4 bases removed from V and 6 bases from J, the gap between germline ends came to 13 bases. The CDR3 loop spans 14 amino acids.

The V and J genes are TRBV5-4 and TRBJ2-1, with 11 bases matching TRBD2. The CDR3 spans 18 residues. With V trimmed by 1 base and J by 3 bases, 9 bases remained unmatched. CDR1 and CDR2 (germline): SGHNT, YYREEE (reference sequence). In DNA, the CDR3 is TGTGCCAGCAGCTTGCGGCTAGCGGGGGGCCAAGGCTACAATGAGCAGTTCTTC. It codes for CASSLRLAGGQGYNEQFF.

The chain is built from TRBV11-3 and TRBJ1-1; D gene unclear. Germline V gene data show CDR1 as SGHNT and CDR2 as YENEEA. Between the trimmed V and J ends, which lost 7 bases and 3 bases, there was a span of 15 bases. This CDR3 is built from 14 residues. DNA for the CDR3: TGTGCCAGCACCAAGAACCCCCAGGACACTGAAGCTTTCTTT. Amino acids: CASTKNPQDTEAFF.

The table lists this clone with a count of one. J is TRBJ2-5 and V is TRBV9; 8 bases are a match to TRBD2. The J call may be incorrect, as the DNA end agrees better with TRBJ2-7. Germline CDR1 is SGDLS and CDR2 is YYNGEE. The CDR3 covers 16 residues. The CDR3 bases are TGTGCCAGCAGCGTAGGTGAAGCGGGGGCCACCTACGAGCAGTACTTC. Encoded protein: CASSVGEAGATYEQYF.

The V and J genes are TRBV28 and TRBJ1-5; D is uncertain. Germline assignment: CDR1 MDHEN and CDR2 SYDVKM. The CDR3 runs 14 residues. Trimming left V 4 bases short and J 2 bases short, with 9 bases between. As DNA, the CDR3 is TGTGCCAGCAGTTCCGGGTTTCGCAATCAGCCCCAGCATTTT. Translating it yields CASSSGFRNQPQHF.

The chain couples TRBV11-2 to TRBJ1-1; D is undetermined. Germline V gene data show CDR1 as SGHAT and CDR2 as FQNNGV. Trimming cost V 6 bases and J 1 base, with 9 bases left between them. The CDR3 has 13 residues. The CDR3 DNA sequence: TGTGCCAGCAGATCGCGGGGGAACACTGAAGCTTTCTTT. It encodes CASRSRGNTEAFF.

The V gene is TRBV14, the J gene TRBJ2-3, with TRBD2 matching over 7 bases. The CDR3 contains 14 residues. J lost 6 bases, V lost 3 bases, and 6 bases had no gene match. The germline CDR1 and CDR2 sequences are SGHDN and FVKESK. The CDR3 region is CASSQTSWLDTQYF. CDR3 nucleotides: TGTGCCAGCAGCCAGACTAGCTGGTTGGATACGCAGTATTTT. Combining the CDR3 with reference TRBV14 and TRBJ2-3 gives the whole variable domain EAGVTQFPSHSVIEKGQTVTLRCDPISGHDNLYWYRRVMGKEIKFLLHFVKESKQDESGMPNNRFLAERTGGTYSTLKVQPAELEDSGVYFCASSQTSWLDTQYFGPGTRLTVL.

This chain connects TRBV5-6 to TRBJ2-3; TRBD2 might be the D (5 bases). Trimming left V 0 bases short and J 0 bases short, with 8 bases between. This CDR3 has 15 residues. CDR1 and CDR2 (germline): SGHDT, YYEEEE. The CDR3 sequence is CASSLERESTDTQYF. The CDR3 region has the DNA TGTGCCAGCAGCTTGGAGAGGGAAAGCACAGATACGCAGTATTTT.

The rearrangement joins TRBV7-2 to TRBJ2-7; tentative D call: TRBD1 (6 bases). This CDR3 has 15 amino acids. V was shortened by 2 bases and J by 4 bases, with 15 bases between the two germline ends. Germline CDR1 is SGHTA and CDR2 is FQGNSA. The CDR3 loop reads CASSLRTEPLYEQYF. The CDR3 nucleotides read TGTGCCAGCAGCTTAAGGACAGAACCTCTTTACGAGCAGTACTTC.

This chain uses TRBV28 with TRBJ2-3, with a possible D match to TRBD2 (6 bases). Germline-derived CDR1 and CDR2 are MDHEN and SYDVKM. V was pared by 5 bases and J by 3 bases, with 18 bases between. The CDR3 consists of 16 residues. CDR3 amino acids: CASSPLGKGRTDTQYF. The CDR3 DNA follows: TGTGCCAGCAGTCCCCTCGGCAAGGGGAGGACAGATACGCAGTATTTT.

The chain is built from TRBV5-1 and TRBJ1-6; D may be TRBD1 (5 bases). The germline V gene encodes CDR1 SGHRS and CDR2 YFSETQ. The CDR3 runs to 17 residues. The V gene lost 4 bases and the J gene lost 4 bases, with 18 bases spanning the gap. This CDR3 reads CASSRNGREGYNSPLHF. Here the CDR3 DNA reads TGCGCCAGCAGCCGCAACGGGAGGGAGGGGTATAATTCACCCCTCCACTTT.

The chain uses TRBV5-4 and TRBJ2-1; a possible D gene is TRBD1 (5 bases). Germline values: CDR1 SGHNT, CDR2 YYREEE (reference sequence). Trimming left V 0 bases short and J 4 bases short, with 11 bases between. This CDR3 has 15 residues. This chain's CDR3 is CASSLGQGPYNEQFF. DNA for the CDR3: TGTGCCAGCAGCTTGGGGCAGGGTCCGTACAATGAGCAGTTCTTC. Using reference TRBV5-4 and TRBJ2-1 for the parts outside the CDR3, the full variable domain is ETGVTQSPTHLIKTRGQQVTLRCSSQSGHNTVSWYQQALGQGPQFIFQYYREEENGRGNFPPRFSGLQFPNYSSELNVNALELDDSALYLCASSLGQGPYNEQFFGPGTRLTVL.

As DNA, the CDR3 is TGTGCCTGGAGACAGGGCGGATCCAAAAACATTCAGTACTTC. This gives the protein CAWRQGGSKNIQYF. This chain links TRBV30 with TRBJ2-4, with D maybe TRBD1 (6 bases). CDR1 and CDR2 from the germline V gene are GTSNPN and SVGIG (reference sequence). The V end was cut by 3 bases, the J end by 2 bases, with 11 bases between. The CDR3 has 14 amino acids.

The chain uses TRBV6-6 and TRBJ1-3, with D possibly being TRBD1 (6 bases). Looked up from germline, CDR1 is MNHNY and CDR2 is SVGAGI (reference sequence). This CDR3 has 13 amino acids. Trimming removed 5 bases at V and 4 bases at J, with 9 bases between. The CDR3 protein is CASSPTGGNTIYF. The DNA of the CDR3 is TGTGCCAGCAGTCCGACAGGCGGAAACACCATATATTTT.

The chain recombines TRBV9 with TRBJ1-6; 10 bases map to TRBD1. V shed 4 bases, J shed 7 bases, and the junction held 5 bases outside the gene matches. The CDR3 extends over 15 amino acids. Germline V gene sequence: CDR1 SGDLS, CDR2 YYNGEE. This chain's CDR3 is CASSRGTGENSPLHF. The DNA for the CDR3 is TGTGCCAGCAGCAGGGGGACAGGGGAGAATTCACCCCTCCACTTT.

The CDR3 bases are TGTGCCAGCAGTCGACAGGTGGTTTATGGCTACACCTTC. The encoded protein is CASSRQVVYGYTF. V usage is TRBV6-1 and J usage is TRBJ1-2; the D gene is possibly TRBD1 (6 bases). The CDR3 covers 13 residues. Germline assignment: CDR1 MNHNS and CDR2 SASEGT. Trimming took 5 bases from V and 5 from J, leaving 12 bases between them.